The 10 T cell receptor beta chains reported below all come from one sample, sequenced in a study of shared clonotypes between healthy human individuals. The table came from immunoSEQ multiplex PCR; TCRdb's copy has only in-frame clones and leaves some out. The sample holds about 2.3 million clones, approximately 90% seen once. Sequenced: naive CD4+ T cells from PBMCs. Subset reported: CD45RA+ positively selected. Receptors originate from a young man in good health. Some clones in this sample may be carry-over from other donors' samples.

V gene TRBV5-5 combines with J gene TRBJ2-7; 11 bases are shared with TRBD2. V shed 1 base and J 4 bases; nucleotides not matched to a gene: 4. CDR3 size: 15 residues. Per germline, CDR1 SGHKS and CDR2 YYEKEE (reference sequence). CDR3 protein: CASSLTTSGKYEQYF. The CDR3 DNA reads TGTGCCAGCAGCTTGACGACTAGCGGGAAATACGAGCAGTACTTC.

In regard to this clone: The same CDR3 arises from other DNA sequences in this sample as well. This rearrangement joins TRBV5-1 to TRBJ2-2, with D hard to call. Germline CDR1 reads SGHRS; CDR2 reads YFSETQ. CDR3 length: 12 amino acids. Trimming took off 2 bases at V and 5 bases at J, with 4 bases between the two ends. CDR3 in amino acids: CASSFNTGELFF. The DNA of the CDR3 is TGCGCCAGCAGCTTCAATACCGGGGAGCTGTTTTTT.

The rearrangement links TRBV28 to TRBJ2-4; 8 bases are shared with TRBD1. CDR1 and CDR2 from the germline V gene are MDHEN and SYDVKM. This CDR3 is built from 18 residues. The V gene end was trimmed by 3 bases and the J gene end by 3 bases; junction bases not matched to a gene: 13. This CDR3 is CASSFWTGRKVDKNIQYF. The CDR3 DNA follows: TGTGCCAGCAGTTTTTGGACAGGGAGGAAAGTAGACAAAAACATTCAGTACTTC.

The genes are TRBV5-4 and TRBJ2-1, with D perhaps matching TRBD2 (6 bases). Trimming removed 4 bases from V and 6 bases from J, with 14 bases in between. The germline V gene has CDR1 SGHNT and CDR2 YYREEE (reference sequence). This CDR3 comprises 14 residues. The CDR3 sequence: CASSPQGGFNEQFF. The CDR3 bases are TGTGCCAGCAGCCCCCAAGGAGGGTTCAATGAGCAGTTCTTC.

The chain is built from TRBV4-3 and TRBJ1-3, with a weak D call TRBD1 (6 bases). The germline V gene has CDR1 LGHNA and CDR2 YSLEER. The CDR3 totals 17 residues. Trimming removed 1 base at V and 4 bases at J, with 17 bases between. CDR3 protein: CASSQAPVSGAGNTIYF. For the CDR3, the DNA is TGCGCCAGCAGCCAAGCCCCTGTTTCGGGGGCCGGAAACACCATATATTTT.

This rearrangement joins TRBV7-6 to TRBJ2-1, with 10 bases that match TRBD2. V shed 4 bases, J shed 5 bases, and the junction held 8 bases outside the gene matches. The CDR3 is 16 residues long. Germline-derived CDR1 and CDR2 are SGHVS and FNYEAQ. CDR3 coding DNA: TGTGCCAGCAGCTCCTTGACTAGCGGGCATGACAATGAGCAGTTCTTC. It codes for CASSSLTSGHDNEQFF.

The rearrangement uses TRBV9 and TRBJ1-2; D perhaps matches TRBD1 (5 bases). The CDR3 sequence is 17 residues long. V dropped 0 bases and J dropped 2 bases, with 17 bases sitting between them. From germline, CDR1 is SGDLS and CDR2 YYNGEE. CDR3 protein: CASSVGAGSAGNYGYTF. In DNA form, the CDR3 reads TGTGCCAGCAGCGTAGGAGCAGGGAGTGCAGGCAACTATGGCTACACCTTC.

Details on this clone: The same CDR3 also results from other DNA sequences found in this sample. This chain connects TRBV7-2 to TRBJ1-3, with D maybe TRBD1 (5 bases). Trimming stripped 5 bases from V and 2 bases from J, with 7 bases between. Germline V gene lookup returns CDR1 SGHTA and CDR2 FQGNSA. This CDR3 region has 13 residues. The CDR3 sequence is CASSRGAGNTIYF. Written as DNA, the CDR3 is TGTGCCAGCAGCCGAGGGGCTGGAAACACCATATATTTT.

This clone was counted a single time. The V and J genes are TRBV5-5 and TRBJ2-1; 10 bases are shared with TRBD2. With V trimmed by 4 bases and J by 3 bases, 10 bases remained unmatched. Germline V gene lookup returns CDR1 SGHKS and CDR2 YYEKEE (reference sequence). This CDR3 is built from 17 residues. CDR3 nucleotide sequence: TGTGCCAGCAGCAGAACTCTAGCGGGGGATCTCTACAATGAGCAGTTCTTC. Amino acid sequence: CASSRTLAGDLYNEQFF.

The chain joins TRBV28 to TRBJ1-1; D is unresolved. CDR1 and CDR2 (germline): MDHEN, SYDVKM. The CDR3 loop spans 14 amino acids. Trimming shortened V by 3 bases and J by 0 bases, and 8 bases separated the two germline ends. CDR3 nucleotide sequence: TGTGCCAGCAGTTTGTTACAAATGAACACTGAAGCTTTCTTT. This translates into CASSLLQMNTEAFF. The whole variable domain, remainder taken from reference TRBV28 and TRBJ1-1, is DVKVTQSSRYLVKRTGEKVFLECVQDMDHENMFWYRQDPGLGLRLIYFSYDVKMKEKGDIPEGYSVSREKKERFSLILESASTNQTSMYLCASSLLQMNTEAFFGQGTRLTVV.